Reported below is one TCR beta chain. The data are from a study of blood T cell repertoires in COVID-19. This CDR3 is 16 amino acids long. Germline lookup yields CDR1 SGHTA and CDR2 FQGNSA. Trimming shortened V by 7 bases and J by 2 bases, and 19 bases separated the two germline ends. In the original processing: Quantification of nucleated cells was approximated via reference gene primer amplification. TCRdb's table, derived via immunoSEQ multiplex PCR, lists solely in-frame clones and lacks some. D and trimming were read from the DNA, whereas the V and J calls and clone size are those reported in that table. The data hold 250,000 or so clones, with roughly 87% observed a single time.

The chain uses TRBV7-2 and TRBJ2-3; the D gene is possibly TRBD2 (7 bases). Sequenced input: PBMCs or T cells enriched from blood (not recorded which). The clonotype was recovered from a woman in her 30s with acute COVID-19. The CDR3 region is CASTSDEGDYTDTQYF. The CDR3 bases are TGTGCCAGCACCTCTGATGAGGGGGACTACACAGATACGCAGTATTTT.